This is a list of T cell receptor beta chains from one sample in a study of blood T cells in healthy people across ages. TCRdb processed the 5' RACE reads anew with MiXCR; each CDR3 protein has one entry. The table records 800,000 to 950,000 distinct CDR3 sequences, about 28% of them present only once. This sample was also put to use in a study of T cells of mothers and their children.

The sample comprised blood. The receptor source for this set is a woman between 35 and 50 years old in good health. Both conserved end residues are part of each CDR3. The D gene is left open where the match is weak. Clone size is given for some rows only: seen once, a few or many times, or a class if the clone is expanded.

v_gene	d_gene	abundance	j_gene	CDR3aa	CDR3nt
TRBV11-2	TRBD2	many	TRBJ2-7	CASSLIGGISYEQYF	TGTGCCAGCAGCTTAATCGGGGGGATCTCCTACGAGCAGTACTTC
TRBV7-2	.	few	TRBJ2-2	CASSLGTMNTGELFF	TGTGCCAGCAGCCTTGGGACCATGAACACCGGGGAGCTGTTTTTT
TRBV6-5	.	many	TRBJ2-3	CASKLGVNTDTQYF	TGTGCCAGCAAGTTAGGGGTAAACACAGATACGCAGTATTTT
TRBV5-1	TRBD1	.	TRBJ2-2	CASGKGTVGTGELFF	TGCGCCAGCGGTAAAGGGACAGTGGGCACCGGGGAGCTGTTTTTT
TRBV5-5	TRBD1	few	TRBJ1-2	CASSTGQGRSYGYTF	TGTGCCAGCAGCACAGGACAGGGGCGCAGCTATGGCTACACCTTC
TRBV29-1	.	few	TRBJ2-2	CSARTQRATRTGELFF	TGCAGCGCTCGCACTCAAAGGGCAACAAGGACCGGGGAGCTGTTTTTT
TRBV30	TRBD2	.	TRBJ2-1	CACGLAGGEQFF	TGTGCCTGTGGACTAGCGGGGGGAGAGCAGTTCTTC
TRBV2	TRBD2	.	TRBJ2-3	CASSESVQAGLAADTQYF	TGTGCCAGCAGTGAATCGGTTCAGGCGGGACTAGCGGCGGATACGCAGTATTTT
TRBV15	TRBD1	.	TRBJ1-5	CVTTGTGPQPQHF	TGTGTCACCACCGGGACAGGTCCTCAGCCCCAGCATTTT
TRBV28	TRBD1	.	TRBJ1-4	CASTVGTGKEKLFF	TGTGCCAGCACCGTCGGGACAGGGAAAGAAAAACTGTTTTTT
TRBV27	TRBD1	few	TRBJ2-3	CASSYGQGTQYF	TGTGCCAGCAGTTACGGACAGGGGACGCAGTATTTT
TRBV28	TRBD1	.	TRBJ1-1	CASSPTGDWMNTEAFF	TGTGCCAGCAGTCCGACAGGGGACTGGATGAACACTGAAGCTTTCTTT
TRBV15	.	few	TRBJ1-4	CATSRDLNRAGNEKLFF	TGTGCCACCAGCAGAGACCTCAACAGGGCGGGTAATGAAAAACTGTTTTTT
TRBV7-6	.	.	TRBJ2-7	CASSLGSGSSYNEQYF	TGTGCCAGCAGCTTAGGATCGGGGAGCTCCTACAATGAGCAGTACTTC
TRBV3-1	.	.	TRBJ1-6	CASSKQGIRSPLHF	TGTGCCAGCAGCAAACAGGGTATTCGGTCACCCCTCCACTTT
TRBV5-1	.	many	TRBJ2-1	CASSTTAVDEQFF	TGCGCCAGCAGCACGACAGCTGTGGATGAGCAGTTCTTC
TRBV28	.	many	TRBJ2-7	CASSLGPAGEQYF	TGTGCCAGCAGTCTGGGTCCTGCGGGGGAGCAGTACTTC
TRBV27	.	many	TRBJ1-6	CASSFLGPNSPLHF	TGTGCCAGCAGTTTCTTAGGGCCCAATTCACCCCTCCACTTT
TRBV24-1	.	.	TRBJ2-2	CATSDLRPGGENTGELFF	TGTGCCACCAGTGATTTGCGCCCCGGGGGAGAGAACACCGGGGAGCTGTTTTTT
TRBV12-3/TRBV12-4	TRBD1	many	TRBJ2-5	CASSTTGTGGQTQYF	TGTGCCAGCAGTACTACCGGGACAGGGGGTCAGACCCAGTACTTC
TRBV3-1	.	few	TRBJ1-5	CASSQGVRRSNQPQHF	TGTGCCAGCAGCCAAGGGGTCAGGCGAAGCAATCAGCCCCAGCATTTT
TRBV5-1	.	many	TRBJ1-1	CASSLRTANTEAFF	TGCGCCAGCAGCTTGCGGACAGCGAACACTGAAGCTTTCTTT
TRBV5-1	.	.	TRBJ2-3	CASSLEETSTDTQYF	TGCGCCAGCAGCTTGGAGGAGACCAGCACAGATACGCAGTATTTT
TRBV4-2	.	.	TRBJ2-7	CASSPPFSGSEQYF	TGTGCCAGCTCACCACCCTTCTCAGGATCCGAGCAGTACTTC
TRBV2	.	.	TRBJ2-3	CASSTHGADTQYF	TGTGCCAGCAGCACCCATGGGGCAGATACGCAGTATTTT
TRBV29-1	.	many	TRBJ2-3	CSVDARDTRSTDTQYF	TGCAGCGTTGACGCCCGGGACACCCGTAGCACAGATACGCAGTATTTT
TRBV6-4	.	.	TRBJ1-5	CASSDALFAVDSNQPQHF	TGTGCCAGCAGTGACGCGCTCTTTGCGGTAGATAGCAATCAGCCCCAGCATTTT
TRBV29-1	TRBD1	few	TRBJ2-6	CSVRPGGGGANVRTF	TGCAGCGTTCGCCCAGGGGGTGGTGGGGCCAACGTCCGGACTTTC
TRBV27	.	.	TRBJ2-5	CASSSTRRETQYF	TGTGCCAGCAGTTCGACGCGAAGGGAGACCCAGTACTTC
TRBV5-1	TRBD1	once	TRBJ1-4	CASCEGQANEKLFF	TGCGCCAGCTGCGAAGGACAGGCGAATGAAAAACTGTTTTTT
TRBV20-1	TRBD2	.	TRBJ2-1	CSASSSRGLAGGTEQFF	TGCAGTGCTAGTTCTAGCCGGGGACTAGCGGGGGGTACTGAGCAGTTCTTC
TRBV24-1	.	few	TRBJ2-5	CATSDPSGDQETQYF	TGTGCCACCAGTGACCCGAGTGGGGACCAAGAGACCCAGTACTTC
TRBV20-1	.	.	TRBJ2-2	CSAPKSNTGELFF	TGCAGTGCTCCAAAATCTAACACCGGGGAGCTGTTTTTT
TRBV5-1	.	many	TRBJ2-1	CASSPRAGVGEQFF	TGCGCCAGCAGCCCTCGGGCAGGGGTTGGTGAGCAGTTCTTC
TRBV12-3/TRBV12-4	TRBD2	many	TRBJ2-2	CASSFKGLAGQLFANTGELFF	TGTGCCAGCAGTTTCAAGGGACTAGCGGGTCAGCTGTTCGCGAACACCGGGGAGCTGTTTTTT
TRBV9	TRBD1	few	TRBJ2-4	CASSPTTGGDIQYF	TGTGCCAGCAGCCCAACGACAGGGGGGGACATTCAGTACTTC
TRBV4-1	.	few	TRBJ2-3	CASSQVPSSPTDTQYF	TGCGCCAGCAGCCAAGTACCGTCTAGCCCCACAGATACGCAGTATTTT
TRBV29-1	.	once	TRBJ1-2	CSVVRGSQNYGYTF	TGCAGCGTCGTCCGGGGATCTCAGAACTATGGCTACACCTTC
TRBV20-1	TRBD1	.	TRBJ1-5	CSARDPRQGDNQPQHF	TGCAGTGCTAGAGATCCTCGACAGGGGGATAATCAGCCCCAGCATTTT
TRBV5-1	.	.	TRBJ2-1	CASSQTVGGYNEQFF	TGCGCCAGCAGCCAGACCGTGGGAGGTTACAATGAGCAGTTCTTC
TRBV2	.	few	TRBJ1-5	CASSPGAGPQHF	TGTGCCAGCAGTCCAGGGGCCGGGCCCCAGCATTTT
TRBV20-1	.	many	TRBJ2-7	CSAPTTTYEQYF	TGCAGTGCCCCGACTACCACCTACGAGCAGTACTTC
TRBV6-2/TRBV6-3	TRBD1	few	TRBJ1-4	CAGADRTDEKLFF	TGTGCCGGCGCGGACAGGACGGATGAAAAACTGTTTTTT
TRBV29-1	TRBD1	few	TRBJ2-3	CSVERTGQGGTQYF	TGCAGCGTTGAACGAACAGGACAGGGAGGTACGCAGTATTTT